A single sample gave rise to the 32 T cell receptor beta chains below, sequenced in a study of Ad26.COV2.S vaccination and SARS-CoV-2 variants. Treatment reported: some 20 received Ad26.COV2.S at low or high dose, single or two shots; 5 received placebo; per-sample allocation not given. The samples date from day 63 after the first vaccine or placebo injection. This table comes from immunoSEQ multiplex PCR, and its TCRdb copy is limited to in-frame clones, with some not included. Of hundreds of thousands of clones in the sample, around 90% were seen once. The specimen comprised peripheral blood, sampled in a trial of Ad26.COV2.S vaccine versus placebo. Receptors originate from a person aged 18-60 years who received the Ad26.COV2.S COVID-19 vaccine or a placebo.

The J gene is TRBJ1-5, the V gene TRBV3-1 (or the pseudogene TRBV3-2); TRBD1 is a possible D gene (6 bases). V lost 0 bases and J 7 bases, leaving 13 bases between the germline ends. The germline V gene has CDR1 LGHDT and CDR2 YNNKEL (reference sequence). This CDR3 has 15 residues. Here the CDR3 reads CASSQETGIGQPQHF. The DNA of the CDR3 is TGTGCCAGCAGCCAAGAAACAGGGATCGGGCAGCCCCAGCATTTT.

For this clone: The same CDR3 also results from other DNA sequences found in this sample. The chain uses TRBV30 and TRBJ2-3; TRBD2 agrees at 8 bases. The germline CDR1 and CDR2 sequences are GTSNPN and SVGIG (reference sequence). The CDR3 extends over 14 amino acids. V lost 0 bases, J lost 1 base, and 0 bases stayed unmatched. CDR3 amino acids: CAWSVGGGTDTQYF. For the CDR3, the DNA is TGTGCCTGGAGTGTCGGGGGGGGCACAGATACGCAGTATTTT.

This chain links TRBV6-5 with TRBJ2-3; 7 bases fit TRBD1. CDR3 size: 13 residues. V gave up 5 bases and J gave up 4 bases; unmatched junction bases: 3. Germline V gene sequence: CDR1 MNHEY, CDR2 SVGAGI. The CDR3 DNA is TGTGCCAGCAGTCTAGGGGGCCCAGATACGCAGTATTTT. This translates into CASSLGGPDTQYF.

The rearrangement joins TRBV3-1 (or the pseudogene TRBV3-2) to TRBJ1-3; D remains ambiguous. Germline CDR1 reads LGHDT; CDR2 reads YNNKEL (reference sequence). Trimming stripped 2 bases from V and 0 bases from J, with 11 bases between. The CDR3 length is 16 residues. CDR3 residues: CASSQSPDYSGNTIYF. The CDR3 coding sequence is TGTGCCAGCAGCCAAAGTCCGGATTACTCTGGAAACACCATATATTTT.

V and J are TRBV30 and TRBJ1-6; no reliable D call. The germline V and J ends were trimmed by 4 bases and 7 bases, with 14 bases remaining between them. Germline CDR1 and CDR2: GTSNPN and SVGIG (reference sequence). The CDR3 loop spans 14 amino acids. CDR3 sequence reads: CAWIAGPSNSPLHF. CDR3 in DNA: TGTGCCTGGATTGCCGGACCGTCAAATTCACCCCTCCACTTT. The full variable domain, with the rest looked up from reference TRBV30 and TRBJ1-6, is SQTIHQWPATLVQPVGSPLSLECTVEGTSNPNLYWYRQAAGRGLQLLFYSVGIGQISSEVPQNLSASRPQDRQFILSSKKLLLSDSGFYLCAWIAGPSNSPLHFGNGTRLTVT.

The chain links TRBV21-1 to TRBJ1-5. TRBV21-1 is an annotated pseudogene. This CDR3 is built from 15 residues. This CDR3 is CASSKRARVHQPQHF. The CDR3 nucleotides read TGTGCCAGCAGCAAAAGAGCGAGGGTGCATCAGCCCCAGCATTTT.

The chain is built from TRBV2 and TRBJ2-5; the D gene is possibly TRBD2 (6 bases). CDR1 is SNHLY, CDR2 FYNNEI, per germline. Between the trimmed V and J ends, which lost 4 bases and 3 bases, there was a span of 9 bases. The CDR3 runs to 13 residues. CDR3 nucleotides: TGTGCCAGCAGTGCTATAGCGGAAGAGACCCAGTACTTC. Translation: CASSAIAEETQYF.

The chain has TRBV5-1 and TRBJ2-3; D may be TRBD1 (6 bases). Trimming removed 4 bases from V and 0 bases from J, with 15 bases in between. The V gene's germline CDR1 is SGHRS and CDR2 YFSETQ. The length of the CDR3 is 16 residues. CDR3 sequence: CASSQDSRGSTDTQYF. The CDR3 region has the DNA TGCGCCAGCAGCCAGGACAGCCGCGGGAGCACAGATACGCAGTATTTT.

V is TRBV2 and J is TRBJ1-5; TRBD1 agrees at 7 bases. The germline gives CDR1 SNHLY, CDR2 FYNNEI. Losses at the gene ends were 4 bases for V and 3 bases for J; bases not matched to a gene: 6. This CDR3 contains 15 residues. This chain's CDR3 is CASSGVRGSNQPQHF. The CDR3 bases are TGTGCCAGCAGTGGGGTCAGGGGGTCCAATCAGCCCCAGCATTTT.

The gene calls are TRBV7-2 and TRBJ1-5; D might be TRBD1 (5 bases). CDR3 size: 15 residues. Germline CDR1 SGHTA, CDR2 FQGNSA. V dropped 7 bases and J dropped 5 bases, with 18 bases sitting between them. This chain's CDR3 is CASTPLGASDQPQHF. DNA of the CDR3: TGTGCCAGCACCCCTCTTGGGGCCTCGGATCAGCCCCAGCATTTT.

Notes on this clone: The sample contains more than one DNA sequence encoding this CDR3. V usage is TRBV4-1 and J usage is TRBJ1-2, with D unclear. This CDR3 has 13 residues. Germline lookup yields CDR1 MGHRA and CDR2 YSYEKL. Trimming removed 3 bases at V and 4 bases at J, with 9 bases between. CDR3 region: CASSQQVGYGYTF. In DNA, the CDR3 is TGCGCCAGCAGCCAGCAGGTCGGCTATGGCTACACCTTC.

Turning to this clone: Other DNA sequences of this sample code for an identical CDR3. The rearrangement links TRBV7-8 to TRBJ2-7; tentative D call: TRBD2 (6 bases). Germline CDR1 is SGHVS and CDR2 is FQNEAQ. The CDR3 has 14 amino acids. Trimming cost V 5 bases and J 0 bases, with 11 bases left between them. The CDR3 spells CASSLGGPSYEQYF. CDR3 coding DNA: TGTGCCAGCAGCCTCGGGGGTCCCTCCTACGAGCAGTACTTC.

V usage is TRBV19 and J usage is TRBJ1-2; D unresolved. This CDR3 has 14 amino acids. The germline CDR1 and CDR2 sequences are LNHDA and SQIVND (reference sequence). V shed 3 bases and J shed 3 bases, with 11 bases lying between them. The CDR3 sequence is CASSIGGIHYGYTF. CDR3 nucleotides: TGTGCCAGTAGTATCGGTGGGATCCACTATGGCTACACCTTC.

The genes are TRBV7-2 and TRBJ1-2, with D unresolved. The V end was cut by 1 base, the J end by 2 bases, with 8 bases between. In germline, CDR1 is SGHTA, CDR2 FQGNSA. This CDR3 region has 14 residues. This chain's CDR3 is CASSLDLKNYGYTF. CDR3 nucleotide sequence: TGTGCCAGCAGCTTAGATCTCAAAAACTATGGCTACACCTTC.

V usage is TRBV4-2 and J usage is TRBJ2-1; TRBD1 might be the D (5 bases). The CDR3 length is 13 residues. V lost 4 bases, J lost 9 bases, and 13 bases lay in between. Germline CDR1 LGHNA, CDR2 YNFKEQ. The CDR3 here is CASSPNGATEQFF. The CDR3 region has the DNA TGTGCCAGCAGCCCCAATGGGGCAACTGAGCAGTTCTTC.

The gene calls are TRBV7-9 and TRBJ1-1; D unresolved. V dropped 6 bases and J dropped 1 base, with 6 bases sitting between them. CDR1 SEHNR and CDR2 FQNEAQ come from the germline V gene (reference sequence). The CDR3 covers 12 residues. The CDR3 coding sequence is TGTGCCAGCAGTATCAAGAACACTGAAGCTTTCTTT. Translating it yields CASSIKNTEAFF.

V usage is TRBV2 and J usage is TRBJ1-6; D is uncertain. Germline CDR1 SNHLY, CDR2 FYNNEI. CDR3 length: 12 residues. V shed 4 bases and J shed 6 bases, with 4 bases lying between them. The CDR3 protein is CASSAFNSPLHF. The CDR3 region has the DNA TGTGCCAGCAGTGCCTTTAATTCACCCCTCCACTTT.

This chain uses TRBV25-1 with TRBJ2-2; TRBD1 is a possible D gene (6 bases). From germline, CDR1 is MGHDK and CDR2 SYGVNS. This CDR3 comprises 15 residues. With 5 bases removed from V and 4 bases from J, the gap between germline ends came to 14 bases. CDR3 sequence reads: CASSKRDIPTGELFF. As DNA, the CDR3 is TGTGCCAGCAGTAAACGGGACATCCCCACCGGGGAGCTGTTTTTT.

The chain carries TRBV10-3 and TRBJ1-5, with TRBD1 matching 9 bases. The CDR3 runs 14 residues. The V gene's germline CDR1 is ENHRY and CDR2 SYGVKD. The V gene end was trimmed by 10 bases and the J gene end by 7 bases; junction bases not matched to a gene: 11. CDR3 nucleotides: TGTGCCACTAAGGTGGGACAGGGAAACCAGCCCCAGCATTTT. It yields the protein CATKVGQGNQPQHF.

The chain links TRBV4-3 to TRBJ1-2; D is unclear. This CDR3 has 16 residues. In germline, CDR1 is LGHNA, CDR2 YSLEER. The V gene lost 0 bases and the J gene lost 2 bases, with 13 bases spanning the gap. The CDR3, as DNA: TGCGCCAGCAGCCAAGATTGGTTAACAGACAACTATGGCTACACCTTC. This encodes CASSQDWLTDNYGYTF.

This clone came up once. The rearrangement joins TRBV6-5 to TRBJ1-6; 8 nucleotides align to TRBD1. This CDR3 spans 15 amino acids. V lost 4 bases and J lost 6; bases outside the gene matches: 5. The germline gives CDR1 MNHEY, CDR2 SVGAGI. The CDR3 DNA is TGTGCCAGCAGTTCCCAGGGACAGGCTAATTCACCCCTCCACTTT. Translated, it gives CASSSQGQANSPLHF.

The chain couples TRBV7-3 to TRBJ2-1; D uncertain. Trimming left V 4 bases short and J 6 bases short, with 10 bases between. Per germline, CDR1 SGHTA and CDR2 FQGTGA. This CDR3 has 13 residues. As DNA, the CDR3 is TGTGCCAGCAGCTCTCCCGGTGGCAATGAGCAGTTCTTC. The encoded protein is CASSSPGGNEQFF.

This clone was detected a few times. The gene calls are TRBV6-1 and TRBJ1-2; TRBD1 matches at 8 bases. There are 14 residues in the CDR3. After removal of 3 bases from V and 7 bases from J, the junction contained 7 bases not matched to a gene. Germline CDR1 reads MNHNS; CDR2 reads SASEGT. In DNA form, the CDR3 reads TGTGCCAGCAGTGATAACAGGGGGTTCACTGGCTACACCTTC. This translates into CASSDNRGFTGYTF.

This chain joins TRBV27 and TRBJ1-2, with D unclear. The CDR3 sequence is 13 residues long. CDR1 and CDR2 (germline): MNHEY, SMNVEV (reference sequence). V was shortened by 5 bases and J by 4 bases, with 11 bases between the two germline ends. CDR3 bases: TGTGCCAGCAGTAGTCAGAGACTCTATGGCTACACCTTC. Its translation is CASSSQRLYGYTF.

The chain joins TRBV5-4 to TRBJ1-1; possibly TRBD1 for D (6 bases). With 4 bases removed from V and 8 bases from J, the gap between germline ends came to 15 bases. Germline CDR1 SGHNT, CDR2 YYREEE (reference sequence). The CDR3 consists of 13 residues. The CDR3 spells CASSPRSGGEAFF. The CDR3 region has the DNA TGTGCCAGCAGCCCACGGTCGGGGGGCGAAGCTTTCTTT.

V usage is TRBV12-3 or TRBV12-4 and J usage is TRBJ1-2; D remains unclear. V shed 5 bases and J shed 8 bases, with 9 bases lying between them. The CDR3 consists of 11 residues. CDR3 sequence reads: CASSDLGGYTF. The CDR3 nucleotides are TGTGCCAGCAGTGATCTGGGAGGCTACACCTTC.

This chain links TRBV7-6 with TRBJ1-1; D not resolved. Trimming left V 0 bases short and J 1 base short, with 21 bases between. The CDR3 loop spans 19 amino acids. CDR1 and CDR2 from the germline V gene are SGHVS and FNYEAQ. CDR3 DNA: TGTGCCAGCAGCTTAGCGCGTTATGGAGCCACAATGGGGAACACTGAAGCTTTCTTT. Amino acid sequence: CASSLARYGATMGNTEAFF.

The CDR3 loop reads CASSFALGQEETQYF. The CDR3, as DNA: TGCGCCAGCAGCTTCGCCCTGGGACAAGAAGAGACCCAGTACTTC. The V call is TRBV5-1, the J call TRBJ2-5; weak D call: TRBD1 (6 bases). The CDR3 totals 15 residues. Trimming took 2 bases from V and 3 from J, leaving 14 bases between them. Germline V gene sequence: CDR1 SGHRS, CDR2 YFSETQ.

The rearrangement uses TRBV4-3 and TRBJ2-7, with TRBD1 as a possible D gene (6 bases). CDR1 LGHNA and CDR2 YSLEER come from the germline V gene. The CDR3 runs 15 residues. The V end was cut by 1 base, the J end by 3 bases, with 13 bases between. CDR3 sequence (DNA): TGCGCCAGCAGCCAAGTCGATCGCAGGGGCTACGAGCAGTACTTC. The encoded protein is CASSQVDRRGYEQYF.

This chain links TRBV4-1 with TRBJ2-7; D is possibly TRBD1 (5 bases). The CDR3 is made up of 14 amino acids. The germline V gene has CDR1 MGHRA and CDR2 YSYEKL. V was clipped by 6 bases and J by 3 bases, with 15 bases between them. Here the CDR3 reads CASRHYTGHYEQYF. The CDR3 DNA follows: TGCGCCAGCAGACATTATACAGGCCACTACGAGCAGTACTTC.

J is TRBJ1-4 and V is TRBV7-9, with TRBD1 as a possible D gene (6 bases). Trimming took 5 bases from V and 7 from J, leaving 29 bases between them. The CDR3 contains 19 residues. The germline CDR1 and CDR2 sequences are SEHNR and FQNEAQ (reference sequence). Here the CDR3 DNA reads TGTGCCAGCAGCCCAGGGTGGGGGGCTCAGTCTGGATTAGCTGAAAAACTGTTTTTT. Translation gives CASSPGWGAQSGLAEKLFF.

V gene TRBV27 combines with J gene TRBJ1-3, with D possibly being TRBD1 (5 bases). Trimming stripped 2 bases from V and 0 bases from J, with 11 bases between. Germline loops: CDR1 MNHEY, CDR2 SMNVEV (reference sequence). The CDR3 covers 16 residues. As DNA, the CDR3 is TGTGCCAGCAGTTTAGACGGGACCAGCTCTGGAAACACCATATATTTT. It encodes CASSLDGTSSGNTIYF.